This TCR beta chain derives from a study of shared clonotypes between healthy human individuals. Here immunoSEQ multiplex PCR was the method, and the copy in TCRdb shows in-frame clones only, minus some. The sample lists roughly 2.2 million clones, 85% to 95% occurring once. Notes on the study in general: Across a few donors, naive CD4 shared 5% to 6%, naive CD8 more than 3%, memory CD4 about 2.4%, memory CD8 0.4%.

About this clone: The antigen remains undetermined.

Sequencing was carried out using naive CD4+ T cells from PBMCs. Subset denoted: CD45RA+ positively selected. This TCR was recovered from a man in his late teens or twenties in good health. Some clones in this sample may be carry-over from other donors' samples.

The CDR3 DNA follows: TGTGCCAGCAGCTTACGGGGTCTAGAGACCCAGTACTTC. Protein: CASSLRGLETQYF. The V and J genes are TRBV7-7 and TRBJ2-5; D might be TRBD2 (5 bases). V lost 2 bases and J lost 4, with 8 bases in between. Germline V lookup: CDR1 SSHAT, CDR2 FNYEAQ (reference sequence). The CDR3 runs to 13 residues.